A single sample is the source of the 25 T cell receptor beta chains below, sequenced in a study of early T cells in non-severe SARS-CoV-2 infection. Each CDR3 protein is one row after TCRdb ran MiXCR on the 5' RACE reads. In the table there are approximately 67,000 distinct CDR3 sequences, around 10% of which are singletons. Sequences were obtained from whole blood. The source of these receptors is an adult who was a healthcare worker with PCR-confirmed SARS-CoV-2 infection or an uninfected control (not recorded which).

At least ten counts were recorded for this clonotype. The chain links TRBV7-2 to TRBJ2-3; D gene uncertain. There are 14 residues in the CDR3. Trimming took 4 bases from V and 4 from J, leaving 12 bases between them. Germline CDR1 is SGHTA and CDR2 is FQGNSA. CDR3 sequence reads: CASSWVAWADTQYF. The CDR3 nucleotides are TGTGCCAGCAGCTGGGTCGCCTGGGCAGATACGCAGTATTTT.

This clonotype was seen repeatedly, ten times or more. The genes are TRBV5-1 and TRBJ1-5; 7 bases line up with TRBD1. V shed 4 bases, J shed 3 bases, and the junction held 4 bases outside the gene matches. The CDR3 runs 14 residues. Germline V CDR1 and CDR2: SGHRS, YFSETQ. The CDR3 region has the DNA TGCGCCAGCAGCCCGGACAGGCCCAATCAGCCCCAGCATTTT. Encoded protein: CASSPDRPNQPQHF.

In regard to this clonotype: Its ends do not fully match the called genes, so a read error is possible. V is TRBV9 and J is TRBJ2-2; the match to TRBD1 covers 9 bases. This CDR3 has 16 amino acids. Germline V gene data show CDR1 as SGDLS and CDR2 as YYNGEE. CDR3 DNA sequence: TGTGCCAGCAGCGTAGTAACAGGGGGCGTCGGCGGGGAGCTGATTTTT. Translation gives CASSVVTGGVGGELIF.

This clonotype appeared many times. This chain joins TRBV7-6 and TRBJ2-7, with 7 nucleotides matching TRBD1. V was clipped by 5 bases and J by 1 base; unmatched bases: 5. CDR3 length equals 14 residues. CDR1 and CDR2 (germline): SGHVS, FNYEAQ. The CDR3 DNA reads as TGTGCCAGCAGCCCTCTGACAGGGTCCTACGAGCAGTACTTC. This gives the protein CASSPLTGSYEQYF.

The table lists this clonotype with many counts. Written as DNA, the CDR3 is TGTGCCAGCAGCCAAGGAGGACAGGGAAGGACTGAAGCTTTCTTT. Encoded protein: CASSQGGQGRTEAFF. J is TRBJ1-1 and V is TRBV3-1, with 8 bases fitting TRBD1. The germline CDR1 and CDR2 sequences are LGHDT and YNNKEL (reference sequence). V was pared by 1 base and J by 5 bases, with 6 bases of the junction left unmatched. The CDR3 contains 15 residues. The full variable domain, completed using reference TRBV3-1 and TRBJ1-1, is DTAVSQTPKYLVTQMGNDKSIKCEQNLGHDTMYWYKQDSKKFLKIMFSYNNKELIINETVPNRFSPKSPDKAHLNLHINSLELGDSAVYFCASSQGGQGRTEAFFGQGTRLTVV.

This clonotype was picked up many times. The chain joins TRBV12-3 or TRBV12-4 to TRBJ2-2; D ambiguous. Trimming left V 0 bases short and J 1 base short, with 24 bases between. This CDR3 comprises 21 residues. The DNA for the CDR3 is TGTGCCAGCAGTTTAGCGTTCACGGTCCCCCCAGGTCCCCAGAACACCGGGGAGCTGTTTTTT. Amino acid sequence: CASSLAFTVPPGPQNTGELFF.

This clonotype occurred many times. The rearrangement links TRBV10-2 to TRBJ1-1; D is uncertain. V lost 4 bases, J lost 2 bases, and 11 bases lay in between. The CDR3 sequence is 14 residues long. The V gene's germline CDR1 is WSHSY and CDR2 SAAADI. CDR3 nucleotide sequence: TGCGCCAGCAGTGGACCATCGGGAAACACTGAAGCTTTCTTT. It codes for CASSGPSGNTEAFF.

This clonotype was detected many times. The chain has TRBV5-6 and TRBJ1-1, with 7 bases that match TRBD1. The length of the CDR3 is 15 residues. V lost 4 bases to trimming and J lost 0 bases; unmatched junction nucleotides: 6. Germline CDR1 reads SGHDT; CDR2 reads YYEEEE. The DNA for the CDR3 is TGTGCCAGCAGCCTGATGGGACAGCTGAACACTGAAGCTTTCTTT. Encoded protein: CASSLMGQLNTEAFF. Based on the CDR3 plus reference TRBV5-6 and TRBJ1-1, the full variable domain is DAGVTQSPTHLIKTRGQQVTLRCSPKSGHDTVSWYQQALGQGPQFIFQYYEEEERQRGNFPDRFSGHQFPNYSSELNVNALLLGDSALYLCASSLMGQLNTEAFFGQGTRLTVV.

This clonotype occurred a few times. The J gene is TRBJ1-1, the V gene TRBV5-1; D gene ambiguous. Germline lookup yields CDR1 SGHRS and CDR2 YFSETQ. CDR3 length: 15 amino acids. Trimming removed 4 bases from V and 4 bases from J, with 17 bases in between. This CDR3 reads CASSPVSTLGTEAFF. For the CDR3, the DNA is TGCGCCAGCAGCCCCGTCAGTACCTTGGGCACTGAAGCTTTCTTT.

There are many counts of this clonotype. The rearrangement links TRBV5-1 to TRBJ2-7; D may correspond to TRBD1 or TRBD2 (5 bases each). The CDR3 runs 15 residues. The V end was cut by 2 bases, the J end by 3 bases, with 15 bases between. Germline V lookup: CDR1 SGHRS, CDR2 YFSETQ. The CDR3 region is CASSFSLGENYEQYF. In DNA, the CDR3 is TGCGCCAGCAGCTTCTCACTAGGGGAAAACTACGAGCAGTACTTC.

This clonotype was counted many times. This chain joins TRBV20-1 and TRBJ1-1; TRBD1 matches 9 bases. The CDR3 is 14 amino acids. V trimming: 6 bases; J trimming: 6 bases; junction bases outside the gene matches: 11. The germline V gene has CDR1 DFQATT and CDR2 SNEGSKA (reference sequence). CDR3 DNA: TGCAGTGCCACTGAAACAGGGGGCGTATCTGAAGCTTTCTTT. Protein: CSATETGGVSEAFF.

The V and J genes are TRBV9 and TRBJ2-7; D unresolved. V lost 3 bases to trimming and J lost 5 bases, with 6 bases between them. Germline assignment: CDR1 SGDLS and CDR2 YYNGEE. The CDR3 contains 11 residues. The DNA for the CDR3 is TGTGCCAGCAGCGGACCGAACGAGCAGTACTTC. Amino acid sequence: CASSGPNEQYF.

This clonotype was counted many times. J is TRBJ1-1 and V is TRBV3-1; D gene ambiguous. Deletions cut 4 bases from V and 0 bases from J, with 9 bases between. CDR1 is LGHDT, CDR2 YNNKEL, per germline (reference sequence). The CDR3 is 14 residues long. The CDR3 here is CASSPLTMNTEAFF. The DNA of the CDR3 is TGTGCCAGCAGCCCATTGACCATGAACACTGAAGCTTTCTTT. The whole variable domain, remainder taken from reference TRBV3-1 and TRBJ1-1, is DTAVSQTPKYLVTQMGNDKSIKCEQNLGHDTMYWYKQDSKKFLKIMFSYNNKELIINETVPNRFSPKSPDKAHLNLHINSLELGDSAVYFCASSPLTMNTEAFFGQGTRLTVV.

This clonotype was recorded many times. The chain recombines TRBV7-3 with TRBJ1-2; 8 bases match TRBD1. With V trimmed by 5 bases and J by 6 bases, 5 bases remained unmatched. The CDR3 loop spans 13 amino acids. Germline values: CDR1 SGHTA, CDR2 FQGTGA. CDR3 sequence reads: CASSPGQGHGYTF. The CDR3 DNA reads TGTGCCAGCAGCCCCGGACAGGGCCATGGCTACACCTTC.

This clonotype was found many times. The chain uses TRBV29-1 and TRBJ2-7, with D possibly called TRBD1 or TRBD2 (5 bases each). The CDR3 has 13 amino acids. Trimming left V 5 bases short and J 0 bases short, with 11 bases between. Germline CDR1 is SQVTM and CDR2 is ANQGSEA. CDR3 protein: CSVPGTGSYEQYF. The CDR3 nucleotides read TGCAGCGTTCCGGGGACGGGCTCCTACGAGCAGTACTTC.

The chain employs TRBV9 and TRBJ2-1, with a weak D call TRBD1 (6 bases). The V gene's germline CDR1 is SGDLS and CDR2 YYNGEE. The V end was cut by 5 bases, the J end by 6 bases, with 9 bases between. CDR3 length: 12 residues. The CDR3 reads CASSRGINEQFF. The CDR3 DNA sequence: TGTGCCAGCAGTAGGGGGATCAATGAGCAGTTCTTC.

The CDR3 DNA reads as TGCGCCAGCAGCTCGCAGGGGGTACGGCGTACTGAAGCTTTCTTT. It encodes CASSSQGVRRTEAFF. This rearrangement joins TRBV5-1 to TRBJ1-1; 7 positions agree with TRBD1. The V gene end was trimmed by 3 bases and the J gene end by 5 bases; junction bases not matched to a gene: 10. Germline V CDR1 and CDR2: SGHRS, YFSETQ. The CDR3 extends over 15 amino acids.

This clonotype was counted ten times or more. The chain combines TRBV3-1 with TRBJ2-2, with TRBD2 matching over 9 bases. The germline V gene has CDR1 LGHDT and CDR2 YNNKEL (reference sequence). The CDR3 is 19 amino acids. The V gene end was trimmed by 7 bases and the J gene end by 4 bases; junction bases not matched to a gene: 19. The CDR3 DNA is TGTGCCAGCATCCCCAGTGGTAGCGGGGGCCTACGGGGCACCGGGGAGCTGTTTTTT. Its protein is CASIPSGSGGLRGTGELFF.

At least ten counts were recorded for this clonotype. In DNA form, the CDR3 reads TGTGCCAGCAGTGCCGCCTACAGGGGGATGCGGTCACCCCTCCACTTT. Translating gives CASSAAYRGMRSPLHF. The chain has TRBV12-3 or TRBV12-4 and TRBJ1-6, with 8 bases lining up with TRBD1. The CDR3 loop spans 16 amino acids. V gave up 5 bases and J gave up 10 bases; unmatched junction bases: 13.

There are many counts of this clonotype. The genes are TRBV7-9 and TRBJ1-1; D unresolved. Germline assignment: CDR1 SEHNR and CDR2 FQNEAQ (reference sequence). The V gene lost 1 base and the J gene lost 7 bases, with 10 bases spanning the gap. There are 13 residues in the CDR3. The CDR3 DNA reads TGTGCCAGCAGCTTAGGTTTAAGGAATGAAGCTTTCTTT. This translates into CASSLGLRNEAFF.

This clonotype was detected once. The chain couples TRBV2 to TRBJ1-5; tentative D call: TRBD1 (5 bases). There are 13 residues in the CDR3. Per the germline V gene, CDR1 is SNHLY and CDR2 is FYNNEI. The ends were cut back, 0 bases at V and 7 bases at J, with 7 bases in the middle. In nucleotides, the CDR3 is TGTGCCAGCAGTGAAGCAGGGGTACAGCCCCAGCATTTT. Encoded protein: CASSEAGVQPQHF. The full variable domain, completed using reference TRBV2 and TRBJ1-5, is EPEVTQTPSHQVTQMGQEVILRCVPISNHLYFYWYRQILGQKVEFLVSFYNNEISEKSEIFDDQFSVERPDGSNFTLKIRSTKLEDSAMYFCASSEAGVQPQHFGDGTRLSIL.

This clonotype was seen more than once but under ten times. The chain couples TRBV2 to TRBJ1-5; perhaps TRBD1 as D (6 bases). CDR1 and CDR2 (germline): SNHLY, FYNNEI. The CDR3 covers 15 residues. Trimming cost V 5 bases and J 3 bases, with 14 bases left between them. The CDR3 protein is CASSSTGGYNQPQHF. In DNA, the CDR3 is TGTGCCAGCAGTTCTACCGGGGGCTACAATCAGCCCCAGCATTTT.

This clonotype was counted many times. This sequence joins TRBV12-3 or TRBV12-4 and TRBJ2-1; TRBD1 agrees at 8 bases. V gave up 5 bases and J gave up 0 bases; unmatched junction bases: 6. The CDR3 runs 16 residues. The CDR3 nucleotides read TGTGCCAGCAGTCCGCCGGGACAGGTCTCCTACAATGAGCAGTTCTTC. As protein: CASSPPGQVSYNEQFF.

In this sample, this clonotype turned up many times. The V call is TRBV10-3, the J call TRBJ2-1, with 7 bases fitting TRBD2. J lost 10 bases, V lost 3 bases, and 6 bases had no gene match. Germline lookup yields CDR1 ENHRY and CDR2 SYGVKD. The CDR3 sequence is 13 residues long. CDR3 in amino acids: CAISDGEGREQFF. CDR3 nucleotide sequence: TGTGCCATCAGTGATGGGGAGGGTAGAGAGCAGTTCTTC.

This clonotype was seen many times. The chain uses TRBV27 and TRBJ1-4, with TRBD1 matching 10 bases. The junction had 0 bases not matched to a gene; V was cut back by 9 bases and J by 5 bases. There are 12 residues in the CDR3. Germline-derived CDR1 and CDR2 are MNHEY and SMNVEV (reference sequence). Here the CDR3 reads CARTGGNEKLFF. CDR3 sequence (DNA): TGTGCCAGGACAGGGGGCAATGAAAAACTGTTTTTT.